The clone carrying this TCR beta chain was seen once. Antigen specificity is unknown. The data belong to a study of beta chain features in type 1 diabetes. This CDR3 is 16 amino acids long. Germline loops: CDR1 MDHEN, CDR2 SYDVKM. With 2 bases clipped from V and 2 bases from J, the junction kept 3 bases outside the gene matches. Expressed TCRB transcripts were sequenced, since all the RNA that had been isolated was reverse transcribed. The assay was immunoSEQ multiplex PCR, and TCRdb's table has in-frame clones only and misses some. The repertoire holds about 27,000 clones, approximately 55% seen once, with over 1.2% in the top ten. General observations from the study: Moderately but significantly shorter TCRB CDR3s were found in Type 1 diabetes patients in all four CD4+ subsets.

The chain combines TRBV28 with TRBJ2-3; the match to TRBD1 covers 11 bases. The sequence derives from a young woman with type 1 diabetes. Sequenced sample: Tregs from blood. The CDR3 sequence is CASSLGTGGATDTQYF. CDR3 in DNA: TGTGCCAGCAGTTTAGGGACAGGGGGAGCCACAGATACGCAGTATTTT. The whole variable domain, remainder taken from reference TRBV28 and TRBJ2-3, is DVKVTQSSRYLVKRTGEKVFLECVQDMDHENMFWYRQDPGLGLRLIYFSYDVKMKEKGDIPEGYSVSREKKERFSLILESASTNQTSMYLCASSLGTGGATDTQYFGPGTRLTVL.